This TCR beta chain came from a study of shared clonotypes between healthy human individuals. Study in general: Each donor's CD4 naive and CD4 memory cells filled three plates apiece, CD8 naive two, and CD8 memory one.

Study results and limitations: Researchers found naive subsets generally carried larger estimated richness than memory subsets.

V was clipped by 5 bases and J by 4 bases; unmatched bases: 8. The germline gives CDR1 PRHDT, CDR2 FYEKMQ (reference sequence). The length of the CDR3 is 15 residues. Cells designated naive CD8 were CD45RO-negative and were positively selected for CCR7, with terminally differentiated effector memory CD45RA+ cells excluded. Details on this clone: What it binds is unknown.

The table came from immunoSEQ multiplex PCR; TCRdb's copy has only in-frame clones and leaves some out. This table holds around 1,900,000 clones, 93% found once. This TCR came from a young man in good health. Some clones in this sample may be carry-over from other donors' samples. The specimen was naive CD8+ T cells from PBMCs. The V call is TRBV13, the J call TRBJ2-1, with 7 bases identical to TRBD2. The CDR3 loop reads CASSPTGTTYNEQFF. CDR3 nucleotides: TGTGCCAGCAGCCCGACCGGGACTACTTACAATGAGCAGTTCTTC. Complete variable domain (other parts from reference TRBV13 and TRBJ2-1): AAGVIQSPRHLIKEKRETATLKCYPIPRHDTVYWYQQGPGQDPQFLISFYEKMQSDKGSIPDRFSAQQFSDYHSELNMSSLELGDSALYFCASSPTGTTYNEQFFGPGTRLTVL.